The 31 T cell receptor beta chains reported below all come from one sample, sequenced in a study of post-analysis software for immune sequencing data. Incorporated into the TCR beta cDNA libraries were unique molecular identifiers, which served to reduce PCR and sequencing biases. TCRdb re-derived calls from the PCR reads in MiXCR, one entry per CDR3 protein. Of hundreds of thousands of distinct CDR3 sequences listed, less than 35% are singletons. Overall study findings and caveats: With TRBV5-6, TRBV5-1 and TRBV20-1 included, about 5 TRBV segments were more frequent in patients than in controls.

These receptors lack a known antigen. Sequenced input: blood. The receptors derive from a girl aged 5 to 17 with multiple sclerosis.

The chain has TRBV20-1 and TRBJ1-2; TRBD1 matches at 7 bases. The germline V gene encodes CDR1 DFQATT and CDR2 SNEGSKA (reference sequence). The length of the CDR3 is 16 residues. J gave up 6 bases and V 3 bases, and 16 bases lay outside the gene matches. CDR3 nucleotide sequence: TGCAGTGCTAGGGATACAATGACAGGGACGCCCGATGGCTACACCTTC. Translation gives CSARDTMTGTPDGYTF.

Only a few counts were recorded for this clonotype. The gene calls are TRBV5-1 and TRBJ2-1; TRBD2 matches at 9 bases. V lost 3 bases to trimming and J lost 4 bases; unmatched junction nucleotides: 5. The CDR3 consists of 15 residues. Germline-derived CDR1 and CDR2 are SGHRS and YFSETQ. The CDR3 DNA reads as TGCGCCAGCAGCTATAGCGGGGGCAAGTACAATGAGCAGTTCTTC. It encodes CASSYSGGKYNEQFF. Complete variable domain (other parts from reference TRBV5-1 and TRBJ2-1): KAGVTQTPRYLIKTRGQQVTLSCSPISGHRSVSWYQQTPGQGLQFLFEYFSETQRNKGNFPGRFSGRQFSNSRSEMNVSTLELGDSALYLCASSYSGGKYNEQFFGPGTRLTVL.

This clonotype showed up just a few times. V is TRBV20-1 and J is TRBJ2-5, with a weak D call TRBD2 (5 bases). V lost 1 base and J lost 5, with 11 bases in between. This CDR3 comprises 13 residues. In germline, CDR1 is DFQATT, CDR2 SNEGSKA (reference sequence). The CDR3 loop is CSARATGRETQYF. The CDR3 DNA is TGCAGTGCTAGAGCGACGGGAAGGGAGACCCAGTACTTC.

The table lists this clonotype with many counts. The chain combines TRBV29-1 with TRBJ2-5, with D perhaps given as TRBD1 or TRBD2 (6 bases each). The CDR3 covers 15 residues. CDR1 is SQVTM and CDR2 is ANQGSEA in the germline V gene. V shed 6 bases and J shed 1 base, with 18 bases lying between them. The CDR3 protein is CSVDVGGSGQETQYF. Written as DNA, the CDR3 is TGCAGCGTCGACGTAGGGGGGAGCGGCCAAGAGACCCAGTACTTC.

This clonotype was seen a few times. The V call is TRBV10-3, the J call TRBJ2-7, with 10 bases that match TRBD1. Germline CDR1 reads ENHRY; CDR2 reads SYGVKD. The CDR3 length is 14 residues. V shed 4 bases and J 3 bases; nucleotides not matched to a gene: 3. The CDR3 DNA reads as TGTGCCATCAGTGCAGGACAGGGGGGCTACGAGCAGTACTTC. It specifies CAISAGQGGYEQYF.

The rearrangement links TRBV10-3 to TRBJ2-5; the D gene is possibly TRBD2 (6 bases). Germline CDR1 ENHRY, CDR2 SYGVKD. Trimming took off 6 bases at V and 11 bases at J, with 22 bases between the two ends. CDR3 length: 14 residues. The CDR3 reads CAIRPEGRTYGQYF. The CDR3 nucleotides read TGTGCCATCAGGCCGGAGGGCCGGACCTACGGGCAGTACTTC.

The V call is TRBV6-1, the J call TRBJ2-1; 14 bases align to TRBD2. The CDR3 has 18 residues. V lost 6 bases and J lost 8; bases outside the gene matches: 15. Germline V gene lookup returns CDR1 MNHNS and CDR2 SASEGT. CDR3 in DNA: TGTGCCAGCAGCTGGACTAGCGGGAGGTCCTTGACTCGGGATGAGCAGTTCTTC. Its protein product is CASSWTSGRSLTRDEQFF.

This chain links TRBV5-1 with TRBJ1-1, with 8 bases fitting TRBD1. The CDR3 is made up of 16 amino acids. V dropped 1 base and J dropped 5; count of bases not matched to a gene: 10. Germline CDR1 reads SGHRS; CDR2 reads YFSETQ. This chain's CDR3 is CASSLTDRGGNTEAFF. The CDR3 DNA sequence: TGCGCCAGCAGCTTGACCGACAGGGGCGGAAATACTGAAGCTTTCTTT.

The sample holds a few counts of this clonotype. The V gene is TRBV9, the J gene TRBJ2-1; 8 positions agree with TRBD2. The J call may be wrong; the DNA end is better matched by TRBJ2-7. The germline V gene encodes CDR1 SGDLS and CDR2 YYNGEE. CDR3 length: 17 residues. The CDR3 DNA sequence: TGTGCCAGCAGCAGCGGGGGAGTATTAAGCTCCTACAATGAGCAGTACTTC. Translated, it gives CASSSGGVLSSYNEQYF.

This clonotype was seen only a few times. This chain uses TRBV20-1 with TRBJ2-7; 7 bases align to TRBD2. Unmatched junction bases numbered 7, after V lost 3 bases and J lost 2 bases. The CDR3 loop spans 14 amino acids. Germline CDR1 and CDR2: DFQATT and SNEGSKA (reference sequence). The CDR3 DNA sequence: TGCAGTGCTAGGGGGGAGGGAGGTGCCTACGAGCAGTACTTC. Protein product: CSARGEGGAYEQYF.

This clonotype was counted only a few times. As DNA, the CDR3 is TGCAGTGCTTACCCCGGGACTAGCGCCTTCACAGATACGCAGTATTTT. This sequence encodes CSAYPGTSAFTDTQYF. The chain links TRBV20-1 to TRBJ2-3, with 10 bases identical to TRBD2. The CDR3 is made up of 16 amino acids. V gave up 5 bases and J gave up 2 bases; unmatched junction bases: 10. The germline gives CDR1 DFQATT, CDR2 SNEGSKA (reference sequence).

This rearrangement joins TRBV10-3 to TRBJ2-1, with D perhaps matching TRBD2 (6 bases). The V gene's germline CDR1 is ENHRY and CDR2 SYGVKD. CDR3 length: 16 residues. The ends were cut back, 2 bases at V and 1 base at J, with 12 bases in the middle. The CDR3 loop reads CAISEPAGTSYNEQFF. CDR3 DNA: TGTGCCATCAGTGAGCCCGCAGGGACTTCCTACAATGAGCAGTTCTTC.

The V gene is TRBV9, the J gene TRBJ2-7, with D unresolved. This CDR3 is 13 amino acids long. Germline V gene data show CDR1 as SGDLS and CDR2 as YYNGEE. The V end lost 0 bases, the J end lost 5 bases, and 9 bases lay between the germline ends. The DNA of the CDR3 is TGTGCCAGCAGCGTAGGTGTGGCCCACGAGCAGTACTTC. This translates into CASSVGVAHEQYF.

This chain uses TRBV5-1 with TRBJ2-7, with 8 bases fitting TRBD1. The V and J ends lost 4 bases and 4 bases, in that order; junction bases with no gene match: 10. The V gene's germline CDR1 is SGHRS and CDR2 YFSETQ. CDR3 length equals 15 residues. The CDR3 region has the DNA TGCGCCAGCAGCCGAACCGGACAGGGCGGGTACGAGCAGTACTTC. Translated: CASSRTGQGGYEQYF.

This clonotype has just a few counts. This chain joins TRBV7-8 and TRBJ2-7, with TRBD1 matching over 8 bases. CDR3 length: 19 amino acids. Germline CDR1 is SGHVS and CDR2 is FQNEAQ. V was clipped by 4 bases and J by 3 bases; unmatched bases: 20. This CDR3 is CASSSSPGQGEFPIYEQYF. The CDR3 nucleotides read TGTGCCAGCAGCTCCTCCCCCGGACAGGGAGAGTTTCCGATCTACGAGCAGTACTTC.

In its sample, this clonotype was seen a few times. J is TRBJ2-4 and V is TRBV7-2; 8 bases line up with TRBD1. The end of the DNA is better explained by TRBJ2-7, so the J call may be wrong. In germline, CDR1 is SGHTA, CDR2 FQGNSA. The CDR3 has 15 amino acids. CDR3 in amino acids: CASSLTGGIIYEQYF. CDR3 in DNA: TGTGCCAGCAGCTTAACAGGGGGGATCATCTACGAGCAGTACTTC.

Details on this clonotype: At one end the junction does not follow the germline gene, possibly because of a read error. J is TRBJ2-3 and V is TRBV12-3 or TRBV12-4; no definite D call. The CDR3 is made up of 14 amino acids. The chain's CDR3 is CASSLSVRADAQYF. The DNA of the CDR3 is TGTGCCAGCAGTTTAAGCGTGAGAGCAGATGCGCAGTATTTT.

CDR3 nucleotides: TGTGCCACCAGTGATTTGTTCGGGACCTTCTACAATGAGCAGTTCTTC. Translated: CATSDLFGTFYNEQFF. V gene TRBV24-1 combines with J gene TRBJ2-1; D tentatively reads TRBD1 or TRBD2 (5 bases each). The CDR3 is made up of 16 amino acids. V shed 0 bases and J shed 3 bases, with 11 bases lying between them. Germline V CDR1 and CDR2: KGHDR, SFDVKD.

The rearrangement links TRBV20-1 to TRBJ2-1; maybe TRBD2 (5 bases). Looked up from germline, CDR1 is DFQATT and CDR2 is SNEGSKA (reference sequence). This CDR3 has 15 residues. Between the trimmed V and J ends, which lost 7 bases and 5 bases, there was a span of 21 bases. CDR3 region: CSVKTPGWPDNEQFF. CDR3 in DNA: TGCAGTGTCAAGACGCCGGGGTGGCCCGACAATGAGCAGTTCTTC.

The chain links TRBV6-1 to TRBJ2-1; D is perhaps TRBD2 (5 bases). Germline values: CDR1 MNHNS, CDR2 SASEGT. Between the trimmed V and J ends, which lost 7 bases and 1 base, there was a span of 11 bases. The CDR3 runs 14 residues. This CDR3 is CASKARVSYNEQFF. The CDR3 DNA is TGTGCCAGCAAGGCGCGGGTTTCCTACAATGAGCAGTTCTTC.

This clonotype was recorded once. Being one base from a much bigger clone, this may be a read error. CDR3 protein: CSVEGYEQFF. The DNA of the CDR3 is TGCAGCGTTGAAGGTTATGAGCAGTTCTTC. The chain joins TRBV29-1 to TRBJ2-1; D uncertain. From germline, CDR1 is SQVTM and CDR2 ANQGSEA. CDR3 size: 10 residues. Trimming removed 1 base at V and 8 bases at J, with 3 bases between.

This clonotype was seen a few times. The rearrangement uses TRBV5-1 and TRBJ1-1; D might be TRBD1 (5 bases). Deletions cut 5 bases from V and 4 bases from J, with 18 bases between. The germline V gene encodes CDR1 SGHRS and CDR2 YFSETQ. The CDR3 is made up of 15 amino acids. In DNA, the CDR3 is TGCGCCAGCAGGCGGGACGGAAATGGAGGCACTGAAGCTTTCTTT. Residues: CASRRDGNGGTEAFF.

This sequence joins TRBV7-2 and TRBJ1-1, with D hard to call. CDR1 SGHTA and CDR2 FQGNSA come from the germline V gene. The CDR3 covers 13 residues. Trimming took 7 bases from V and 0 from J, leaving 9 bases between them. The CDR3 DNA reads TGTGCCAGCACCCTGTATTTGAACACTGAAGCTTTCTTT. Amino acids: CASTLYLNTEAFF.

The chain links TRBV5-1 to TRBJ2-1, with D perhaps matching TRBD2 (6 bases). Germline assignment: CDR1 SGHRS and CDR2 YFSETQ. This CDR3 spans 15 amino acids. Between the trimmed V and J ends, which lost 4 bases and 2 bases, there was a span of 13 bases. Here the CDR3 DNA reads TGCGCCAGCAGCCGCGGGGTGGTGGCCTACAATGAGCAGTTCTTC. This gives the protein CASSRGVVAYNEQFF.

In its sample, this clonotype was seen a few times. V is TRBV7-9 and J is TRBJ2-1, with TRBD1 matching 7 bases. Germline V CDR1 and CDR2: SEHNR, FQNEAQ (reference sequence). The junction had 9 bases not matched to a gene; V was cut back by 5 bases and J by 2 bases. The CDR3 covers 16 residues. CDR3 DNA: TGTGCCAGCAGCCCGAAACCGGGACAGCCCTACAATGAGCAGTTCTTC. This encodes CASSPKPGQPYNEQFF.

This chain joins TRBV5-6 and TRBJ2-3; D call uncertain. CDR3 length equals 14 residues. Germline lookup yields CDR1 SGHDT and CDR2 YYEEEE. The V gene lost 6 bases and the J gene lost 0 bases, with 11 bases spanning the gap. The CDR3 sequence: CASTLDPSTDTQYF. CDR3 in DNA: TGTGCCAGCACCCTAGACCCTAGCACAGATACGCAGTATTTT.

This chain joins TRBV20-1 and TRBJ1-1; maybe TRBD1 (6 bases). CDR1 is DFQATT and CDR2 is SNEGSKA in the germline V gene (reference sequence). The CDR3 extends over 12 amino acids. The CDR3, as DNA: TGCAGGTGGGAGGGACACATCACTGAAGCTTTCTTT. It yields the protein CRWEGHITEAFF.

The sample holds a few counts of this clonotype. The chain combines TRBV7-2 with TRBJ2-3; 9 bases are shared with TRBD2. This CDR3 spans 16 amino acids. V trimming: 4 bases; J trimming: 0 bases; junction bases outside the gene matches: 5. Germline CDR1 is SGHTA and CDR2 is FQGNSA. DNA for the CDR3: TGTGCCAGCAGCTCGAAACTAGCGGGCAGCACAGATACGCAGTATTTT. Translating it yields CASSSKLAGSTDTQYF.

V gene TRBV20-1 combines with J gene TRBJ2-1; tentatively, D is TRBD1 (6 bases). V dropped 2 bases and J dropped 4 bases, with 12 bases sitting between them. This CDR3 is 14 amino acids long. Germline V gene sequence: CDR1 DFQATT, CDR2 SNEGSKA (reference sequence). The CDR3 loop is CSARTPGQYNEQFF. In nucleotides, the CDR3 is TGCAGTGCTAGAACACCCGGACAGTACAATGAGCAGTTCTTC.

This clonotype was detected a few times. This chain connects TRBV20-1 to TRBJ1-2; D gene ambiguous. Germline V gene sequence: CDR1 DFQATT, CDR2 SNEGSKA (reference sequence). The length of the CDR3 is 12 residues. Trimming took 2 bases from V and 4 from J, leaving 8 bases between them. As DNA, the CDR3 is TGCAGTGCTAGAAGACTAAGCTATGGCTACACCTTC. Translated: CSARRLSYGYTF.

This clonotype was observed many times. The chain carries TRBV20-1 and TRBJ2-1; D gene ambiguous. The V gene lost 3 bases and the J gene lost 0 bases, with 12 bases spanning the gap. This CDR3 has 15 residues. The germline V gene encodes CDR1 DFQATT and CDR2 SNEGSKA (reference sequence). CDR3 sequence reads: CSARDILSSYNEQFF. The CDR3 nucleotides are TGCAGTGCTAGGGATATCCTGAGCTCCTACAATGAGCAGTTCTTC.